The next 8 T cell receptor beta chains were all read from a single sample in a study of T cell responses to AZD1222 COVID-19 vaccine. Using immunoSEQ multiplex PCR, the repertoire was profiled, and TCRdb retains in-frame clones only, with some absent. Of 170,000 or so clones listed, roughly 93% were seen once; the top ten hold 1%. The sample in question was peripheral blood, obtained 28 days after the second dose of the MenACWY control vaccine. These receptors all come from an adult who received the MenACWY meningococcal vaccine as a control.

This rearrangement joins TRBV7-9 to TRBJ1-2; no definite D call. The CDR3 has 14 residues. From germline, CDR1 is SEHNR and CDR2 FQNEAQ (reference sequence). V lost 2 bases and J 2 bases, leaving 9 bases between the germline ends. The CDR3 nucleotides read TGTGCCAGCAGCTTATTTGGGGAAAACTATGGCTACACCTTC. It translates to CASSLFGENYGYTF.

This chain links TRBV27 with TRBJ1-2; TRBD1 might be the D (6 bases). The CDR3 has 12 amino acids. Germline V gene data show CDR1 as MNHEY and CDR2 as SMNVEV (reference sequence). The V end lost 6 bases, the J end lost 8 bases, and 13 bases lay between the germline ends. The CDR3 loop reads CASRQGVRGYTF. CDR3 coding DNA: TGTGCCAGCAGACAGGGAGTGCGGGGCTACACCTTC.

The chain uses TRBV2 and TRBJ1-5; D is possibly TRBD1 (6 bases). CDR1 SNHLY and CDR2 FYNNEI come from the germline V gene. This CDR3 spans 14 amino acids. V lost 5 bases, J lost 7 bases, and 15 bases lay in between. In nucleotides, the CDR3 is TGTGCCAGCAGTTCAGGACAGAGGGCCCAGCCCCAGCATTTT. Its protein is CASSSGQRAQPQHF.

V and J are TRBV4-3 and TRBJ1-1; D gene uncertain. With 0 bases removed from V and 0 bases from J, the gap between germline ends came to 8 bases. CDR1 is LGHNA and CDR2 is YSLEER in the germline V gene. The length of the CDR3 is 15 residues. The CDR3 DNA reads TGCGCCAGCAGCCAAGAAGCGGTTTTGAACACTGAAGCTTTCTTT. This encodes CASSQEAVLNTEAFF.

The gene calls are TRBV11-2 and TRBJ1-2, with D possibly TRBD1 on 6 matching bases. Germline assignment: CDR1 SGHAT and CDR2 FQNNGV. CDR3 length: 15 amino acids. With 1 base removed from V and 2 bases from J, the gap between germline ends came to 11 bases. The CDR3 region is CASSLVTGINYGYTF. For the CDR3, the DNA is TGTGCCAGCAGCTTAGTAACAGGGATAAACTATGGCTACACCTTC. Looking up the rest from reference TRBV11-2 and TRBJ1-2 gives the full variable domain: EAGVAQSPRYKIIEKRQSVAFWCNPISGHATLYWYQQILGQGPKLLIQFQNNGVVDDSQLPKDRFSAERLKGVDSTLKIQPAKLEDSAVYLCASSLVTGINYGYTFGSGTRLTVV.

The V call is TRBV11-2, the J call TRBJ1-1; D not resolved. Trimming cost V 2 bases and J 0 bases, with 10 bases left between them. Germline assignment: CDR1 SGHAT and CDR2 FQNNGV. The CDR3 covers 15 residues. CDR3 in DNA: TGTGCCAGCAGCTTACTTGCCAGAATGAACACTGAAGCTTTCTTT. This sequence encodes CASSLLARMNTEAFF.

This chain uses TRBV28 with TRBJ2-6; no clear D. Germline CDR1 MDHEN, CDR2 SYDVKM. The CDR3 is 15 residues long. The ends were cut back, 3 bases at V and 2 bases at J, with 8 bases in the middle. The DNA of the CDR3 is TGTGCCAGCAGTTTGTGGTCGGCTGGGGCCAACGTCCTGACTTTC. Its protein is CASSLWSAGANVLTF.

The V gene is TRBV30, the J gene TRBJ1-2; weak D call: TRBD1 (6 bases). This CDR3 has 13 residues. V shed 4 bases and J shed 2 bases, with 11 bases lying between them. CDR1 is GTSNPN, CDR2 SVGIG, per germline (reference sequence). The CDR3 reads CAWIQQGNYGYTF. Written as DNA, the CDR3 is TGTGCCTGGATCCAACAGGGAAACTATGGCTACACCTTC.